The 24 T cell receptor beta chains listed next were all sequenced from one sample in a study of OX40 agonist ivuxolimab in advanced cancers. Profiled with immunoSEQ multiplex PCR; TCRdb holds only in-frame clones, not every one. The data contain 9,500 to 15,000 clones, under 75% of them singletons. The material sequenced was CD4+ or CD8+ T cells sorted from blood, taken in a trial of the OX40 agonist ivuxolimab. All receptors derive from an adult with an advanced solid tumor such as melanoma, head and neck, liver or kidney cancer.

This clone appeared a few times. The CDR3 DNA sequence: TGTGCCAGCAGGATTGGGCGGTTAGGGTCCTACGAGCAGTACTTC. Amino acids: CASRIGRLGSYEQYF. This sequence joins TRBV6-1 and TRBJ2-7; D is unresolved. Germline assignment: CDR1 MNHNS and CDR2 SASEGT. CDR3 length: 15 residues. V lost 6 bases and J lost 1, with 16 bases in between.

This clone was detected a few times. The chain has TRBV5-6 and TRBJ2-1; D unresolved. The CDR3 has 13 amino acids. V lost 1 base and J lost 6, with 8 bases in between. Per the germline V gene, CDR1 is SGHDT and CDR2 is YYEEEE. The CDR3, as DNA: TGTGCCAGCAGCTTGAGCTACCCCAATGAGCAGTTCTTC. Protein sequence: CASSLSYPNEQFF.

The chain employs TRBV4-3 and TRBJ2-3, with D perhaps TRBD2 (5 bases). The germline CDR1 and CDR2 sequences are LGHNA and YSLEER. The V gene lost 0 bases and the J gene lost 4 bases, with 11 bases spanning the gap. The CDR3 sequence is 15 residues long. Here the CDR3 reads CASSQDAGTADTQYF. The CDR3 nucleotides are TGCGCCAGCAGCCAAGATGCGGGCACTGCAGATACGCAGTATTTT.

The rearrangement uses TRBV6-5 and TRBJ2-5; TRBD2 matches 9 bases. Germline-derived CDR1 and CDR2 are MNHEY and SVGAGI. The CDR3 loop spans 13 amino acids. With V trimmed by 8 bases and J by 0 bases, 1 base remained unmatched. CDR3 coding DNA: TGTGCCAGCGGCGGGGGGGACCAAGAGACCCAGTACTTC. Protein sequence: CASGGGDQETQYF.

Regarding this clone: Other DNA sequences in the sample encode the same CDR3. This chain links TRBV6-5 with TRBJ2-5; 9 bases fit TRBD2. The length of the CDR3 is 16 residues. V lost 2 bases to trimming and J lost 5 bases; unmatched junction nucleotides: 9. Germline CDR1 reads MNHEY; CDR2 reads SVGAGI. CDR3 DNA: TGTGCCAGCAGTTACGGGGCGGGAGGGTCCGGTGAGACCCAGTACTTC. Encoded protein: CASSYGAGGSGETQYF.

CDR3 amino acids: CASSKRGEDTQYF. The CDR3 DNA follows: TGTGCCAGCAGCAAGCGGGGGGAGGATACGCAGTATTTT. The chain recombines TRBV4-2 with TRBJ2-3; 9 positions agree with TRBD2. The V gene end was trimmed by 5 bases and the J gene end by 6 bases; junction bases not matched to a gene: 3. Germline V CDR1 and CDR2: LGHNA, YNFKEQ. This CDR3 has 13 residues.

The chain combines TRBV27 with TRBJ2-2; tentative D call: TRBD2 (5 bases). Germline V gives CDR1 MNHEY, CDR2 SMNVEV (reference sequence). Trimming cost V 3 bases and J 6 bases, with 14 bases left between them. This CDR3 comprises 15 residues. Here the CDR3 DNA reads TGTGCCAGCAGTTTTCATGAGGGAAAGGCCGGGGAGCTGTTTTTT. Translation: CASSFHEGKAGELFF.

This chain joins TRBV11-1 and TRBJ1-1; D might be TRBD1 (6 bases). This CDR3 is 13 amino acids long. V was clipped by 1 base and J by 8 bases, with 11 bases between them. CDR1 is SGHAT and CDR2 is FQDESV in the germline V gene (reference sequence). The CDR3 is CASSLVDSPEAFF. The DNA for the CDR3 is TGTGCCAGCAGCTTAGTGGACAGTCCCGAAGCTTTCTTT.

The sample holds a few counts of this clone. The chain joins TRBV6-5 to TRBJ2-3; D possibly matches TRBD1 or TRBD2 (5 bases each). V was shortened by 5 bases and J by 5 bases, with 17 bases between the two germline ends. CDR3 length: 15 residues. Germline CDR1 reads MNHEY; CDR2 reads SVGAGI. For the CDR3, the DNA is TGTGCCAGCAGTCCCCCCGGGACCCTGGGAGATACGCAGTATTTT. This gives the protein CASSPPGTLGDTQYF.

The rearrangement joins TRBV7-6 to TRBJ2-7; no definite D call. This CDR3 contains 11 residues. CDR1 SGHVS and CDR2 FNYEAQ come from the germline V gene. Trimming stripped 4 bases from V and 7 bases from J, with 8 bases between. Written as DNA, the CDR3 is TGTGCCAGCAGCTACGATCGTGAGCAGTACTTC. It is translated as CASSYDREQYF.

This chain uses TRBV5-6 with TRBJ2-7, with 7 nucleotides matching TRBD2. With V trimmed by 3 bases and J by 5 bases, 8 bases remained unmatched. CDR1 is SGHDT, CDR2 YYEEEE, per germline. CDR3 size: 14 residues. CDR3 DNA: TGTGCCAGCAGCTCCCGGCGGGAGTCCAACGAGCAGTACTTC. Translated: CASSSRRESNEQYF.

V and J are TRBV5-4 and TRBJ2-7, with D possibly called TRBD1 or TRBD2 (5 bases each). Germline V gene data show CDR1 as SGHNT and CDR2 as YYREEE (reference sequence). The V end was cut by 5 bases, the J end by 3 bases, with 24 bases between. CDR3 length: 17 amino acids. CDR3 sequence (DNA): TGTGCCAGCAGTTCCACCGGGACCTCCGGCAACTACTACGAGCAGTACTTC. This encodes CASSSTGTSGNYYEQYF.

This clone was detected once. The CDR3 DNA follows: TGTGCCAGCAGCTTAGACGGACTCAACAATGAGCAGTTCTTC. Its protein product is CASSLDGLNNEQFF. The V call is TRBV7-9, the J call TRBJ2-1; D might be TRBD2 (5 bases). Germline-derived CDR1 and CDR2 are SEHNR and FQNEAQ (reference sequence). The ends were cut back, 1 base at V and 5 bases at J, with 9 bases in the middle. This CDR3 has 14 residues.

The CDR3 nucleotides read TGTGCCAGCAGCTTGGCACAGTCTTACGAGCAGTACTTC. Encoded protein: CASSLAQSYEQYF. The rearrangement links TRBV5-6 to TRBJ2-7, with unresolved D. V was shortened by 0 bases and J by 4 bases, with 8 bases between the two germline ends. The CDR3 consists of 13 residues. The germline CDR1 and CDR2 sequences are SGHDT and YYEEEE.

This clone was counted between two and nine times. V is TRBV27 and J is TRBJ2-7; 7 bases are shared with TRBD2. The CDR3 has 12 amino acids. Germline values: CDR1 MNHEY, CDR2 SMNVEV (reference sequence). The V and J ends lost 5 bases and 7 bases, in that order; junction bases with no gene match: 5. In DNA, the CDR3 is TGTGCCAGCAGTCCGACAGCGGGAGAGCAGTACTTC. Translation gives CASSPTAGEQYF.

DNA of the CDR3: TGTGCCGGACGAGCGGGGGTGTCCAATGAGCAGTTCTTC. Protein: CAGRAGVSNEQFF. J is TRBJ2-1 and V is TRBV28, with TRBD2 matching 8 bases. This CDR3 region has 13 residues. CDR1 is MDHEN, CDR2 SYDVKM, per germline. Trimming took 11 bases from V and 6 from J; bases not matched to a gene: 9. Looking up the rest from reference TRBV28 and TRBJ2-1 gives the full variable domain: DVKVTQSSRYLVKRTGEKVFLECVQDMDHENMFWYRQDPGLGLRLIYFSYDVKMKEKGDIPEGYSVSREKKERFSLILESASTNQTSMYLCAGRAGVSNEQFFGPGTRLTVL.

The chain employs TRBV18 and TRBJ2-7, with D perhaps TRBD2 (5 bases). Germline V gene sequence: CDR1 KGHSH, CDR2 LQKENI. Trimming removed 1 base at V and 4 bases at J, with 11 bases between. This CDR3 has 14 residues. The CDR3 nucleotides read TGTGCCAGCTCACCACTACCGGGGAGTTACGAGCAGTACTTC. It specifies CASSPLPGSYEQYF.

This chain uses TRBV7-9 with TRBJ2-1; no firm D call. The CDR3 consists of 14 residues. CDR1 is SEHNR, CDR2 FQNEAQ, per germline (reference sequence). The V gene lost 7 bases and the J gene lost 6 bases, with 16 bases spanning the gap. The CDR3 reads CASNPGSFPNEQFF. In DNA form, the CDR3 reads TGTGCCAGCAACCCCGGGTCCTTCCCCAATGAGCAGTTCTTC.

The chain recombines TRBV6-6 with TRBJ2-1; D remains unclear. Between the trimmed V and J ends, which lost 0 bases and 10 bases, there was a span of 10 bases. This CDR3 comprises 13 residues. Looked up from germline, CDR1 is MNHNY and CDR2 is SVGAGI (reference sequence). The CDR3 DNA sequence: TGTGCCAGCAGTTACTCGCCCTCTTACGAGCAGTTCTTC. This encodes CASSYSPSYEQFF.

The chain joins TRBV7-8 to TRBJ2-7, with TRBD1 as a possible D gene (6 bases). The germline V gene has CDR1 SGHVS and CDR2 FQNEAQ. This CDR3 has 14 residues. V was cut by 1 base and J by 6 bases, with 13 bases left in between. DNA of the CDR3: TGTGCCAGCAGCTTAGGGATGGGGGCAAGCGAGCAGTACTTC. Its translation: CASSLGMGASEQYF.

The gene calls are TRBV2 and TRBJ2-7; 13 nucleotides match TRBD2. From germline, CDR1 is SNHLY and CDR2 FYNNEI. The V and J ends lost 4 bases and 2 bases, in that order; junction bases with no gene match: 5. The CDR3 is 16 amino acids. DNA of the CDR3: TGTGCCAGCAGTGGGGAACTAGCGGGAGGGCCCTACGAGCAGTACTTC. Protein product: CASSGELAGGPYEQYF.

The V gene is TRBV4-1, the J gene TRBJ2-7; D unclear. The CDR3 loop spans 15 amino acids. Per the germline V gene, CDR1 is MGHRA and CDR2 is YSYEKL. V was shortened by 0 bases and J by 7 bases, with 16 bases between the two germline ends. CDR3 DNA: TGCGCCAGCAGCCAAGAAGGCGGCCTATCGTGGGAGCAGTACTTC. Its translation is CASSQEGGLSWEQYF.

The CDR3 spells CASSLRHPNTEAFF. The CDR3 DNA reads as TGTGCCAGTAGCCTGAGACACCCGAACACTGAAGCTTTCTTT. V and J are TRBV19 and TRBJ1-1; D is unclear. Germline V gene data show CDR1 as LNHDA and CDR2 as SQIVND (reference sequence). The CDR3 sequence is 14 residues long. Trimming shortened V by 6 bases and J by 1 base, and 12 bases separated the two germline ends.

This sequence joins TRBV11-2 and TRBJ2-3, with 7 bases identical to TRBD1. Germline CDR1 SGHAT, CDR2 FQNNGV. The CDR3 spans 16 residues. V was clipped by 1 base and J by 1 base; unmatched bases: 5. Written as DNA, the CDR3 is TGTGCCAGCAGCTTAGCAGGGGGTGGGGGCACAGATACGCAGTATTTT. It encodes CASSLAGGGGTDTQYF.